These T cell receptor beta chains were read from a single sample in a study of Graves' ophthalmopathy and Graves' hyperthyroidism. A single record per CDR3 protein comes from TCRdb applying MiXCR to the multiplex PCR reads. The table shows over 14,000 distinct CDR3 sequences, with roughly 45% occurring only once. Sequenced: peripheral blood. All receptors derive from a woman aged 25 to 39 with Graves' ophthalmopathy. The CDR3 runs from the conserved cysteine through the conserved F or W. A D gene is named only where the DNA matches it firmly. Part of the rows lack a size; the others show once, few, many or a class for expanded clones.

TRBJ2-7,TRBV10-2,.,TRBD2,TGCGCCAGCAGGGGAGCGGGAGGGCCGTACGAGCAGTACTTC,CASRGAGGPYEQYF
TRBJ2-3,TRBV29-1,.,.,TGCAGTGTAGGGCTCACAGATACGCAGTATTTT,CSVGLTDTQYF
TRBJ2-7,TRBV19,.,.,TGTGCCAGTAGTATACTCGGGACCGACGGATACGAGCAGTACTTC,CASSILGTDGYEQYF
TRBJ1-5,TRBV19,once,.,TGTGCCAGTATGAGTTCGGGTACCCGAGTAGGTCAGCCCCAGCATTTT,CASMSSGTRVGQPQHF
TRBJ2-5,TRBV20-1,many,.,TGCAGTGCTAGAGATGGCGGGGTTCAAGAGGCCCAGTACTTC,CSARDGGVQEAQYF
TRBJ2-5,TRBV10-2,.,.,TGCGCCAGCAGTGAACAGCAAGAGACCCAGTACTTC,CASSEQQETQYF
TRBJ1-6,TRBV10-3,.,.,TGTGCCATCAGTGACGCTCATAATTCACCCCTCCACTTT,CAISDAHNSPLHF
TRBJ1-5,TRBV6-5,.,.,TGTGCCAGCAGTTATGGGGGGCCCCAGCATTTT,CASSYGGPQHF
TRBJ2-1,TRBV29-1,.,.,TGCAGCGTTGATGGTCTCCTGCCCTACAATGAGCAGTTCTTC,CSVDGLLPYNEQFF
TRBJ2-3,TRBV25-1,.,TRBD2,TGTGCCAGCAGCCCGGGGGGGGAGCATGCCGATACGCAGTATTTT,CASSPGGEHADTQYF
TRBJ2-1,TRBV7-9,.,TRBD2,TGTGCCAGCAGCTTGGGGCGGGAGATTACCTCCTACAATGAGCAGTTCTTC,CASSLGREITSYNEQFF
TRBJ1-5,TRBV15,many,.,TGTGCCACCAGCAGGGGAGGACAGTCCCAGCCCCAGCATTTT,CATSRGGQSQPQHF
TRBJ1-2,TRBV7-2,many,TRBD1,TGTGCCAGCAGTTCCGGGACAGGGTTACACTATGGCTACACCTTC,CASSSGTGLHYGYTF
TRBJ2-3,TRBV24-1,.,.,TGTGCCACCAGTGATTCCGGGACGGCCACAGATACGCAGTATTTT,CATSDSGTATDTQYF
TRBJ1-2,TRBV2,once,.,TGTGCCAGCCTCGACAGAATAAATGGCTACACCTTC,CASLDRINGYTF
TRBJ1-1,TRBV2,.,.,TGTGCCAGCAGTGTGGCCATCTCCACTGAAGCTTTCTTT,CASSVAISTEAFF
TRBJ1-5,TRBV7-8,many,.,TGTGCCAGCAGCTCCTTAGATCAGCCCCAGCATTTT,CASSSLDQPQHF
TRBJ1-1,TRBV6-6,.,.,TGTGCCAGCCGAAGGGTCGACACTGAAGCTTTCTTT,CASRRVDTEAFF
TRBJ1-2,TRBV29-1,many,.,TGCAGCGCCTGGGGGTCCCTCTATGGCTACACCTTC,CSAWGSLYGYTF
TRBJ1-2,TRBV2,.,.,TGTGCCAGCAGTATGACAGGAGACTATGGCTACACCTTC,CASSMTGDYGYTF
TRBJ2-1,TRBV20-1,.,TRBD2,TGCAGTGGCCTACTAGCGGGAGGCTACGAGCAGTTCTTC,CSGLLAGGYEQFF
TRBJ2-7,TRBV5-4,few,.,TGTGCCAGCAGCCAAGGGACTTTCGAGCAGTACTTC,CASSQGTFEQYF
TRBJ2-1,TRBV20-1,.,TRBD2,TGCAGTGCTAGAGTCGCTAGCGGTTCAAGCTCCTACAATGAGCAGTTCTTC,CSARVASGSSSYNEQFF
TRBJ1-3,TRBV11-3,medium-sized,.,TGTGCCAGCAGCTCCGGACAGGGAAACACCATATATTTT,CASSSGQGNTIYF
TRBJ2-1,TRBV7-8,.,TRBD2,TGTGCCAGCACCAAAGGTCCGACTAGCGGGCCCTACAATGAGCAGTTCTTC,CASTKGPTSGPYNEQFF
TRBJ2-5,TRBV7-3,.,TRBD1,TGTGCCAGCAGCGTAAAACAGGGGTACCAAGAGACCCAGTACTTC,CASSVKQGYQETQYF
TRBJ2-2,TRBV19,many,.,TGTGCCAGTAGTACTACGGGGGACACCGGGGAGCTGTTTTTT,CASSTTGDTGELFF
TRBJ2-5,TRBV16,.,.,TGTGCCAGCAGCCCCATCGTCTCTAGTATCGAAGAGACCCAGTACTTC,CASSPIVSSIEETQYF
TRBJ2-2,TRBV25-1,many,.,TGTGCCAGCAGTGCTGGGGAGTACACCGGGGAGCTGTTTTTT,CASSAGEYTGELFF
TRBJ2-3,TRBV5-5,.,TRBD1,TGTGCCAGCAGACTGACAGGGGGCGGACGAATAGGTGCAGATACGCAGTATTTT,CASRLTGGGRIGADTQYF
TRBJ1-2,TRBV12-3/TRBV12-4,medium-sized,TRBD1,TGTGCCAGCAGTTTGGGGACAGGATACACCTTC,CASSLGTGYTF
TRBJ2-1,TRBV28,.,.,TGTGCCAGCAGTTTAGGCGGGACGGGCTGGAATGAGCAGTTCTTC,CASSLGGTGWNEQFF
TRBJ2-7,TRBV7-2,.,TRBD2,TGTGTCAGCAGCTTCGGGACTAGCGGGAGAACCTACGAGCAATACTTC,CVSSFGTSGRTYEQYF
TRBJ2-5,TRBV29-1,.,.,TGCAGCGTGAGACCGGTGGAGACCCAGTACTTC,CSVRPVETQYF
TRBJ2-3,TRBV5-4,.,.,TGTGCCAGCAGCTTGGAGAGACGTTCGGATACGCAGTATTTT,CASSLERRSDTQYF
TRBJ2-6,TRBV5-5,medium-sized,.,TGTGCCAGCATGGTCTCTGGGGCCAACGTCCTGACTTTC,CASMVSGANVLTF
TRBJ2-1,TRBV20-1,.,TRBD2,TGCAGTGCTAGAGGGGGGACTAGGAAGAATGAGCAGTTCTTC,CSARGGTRKNEQFF
TRBJ2-3,TRBV7-3,few,.,TGTGCCAGCAGCGCCGCCAGGGGCCATACGCAGTATTTT,CASSAARGHTQYF
TRBJ2-7,TRBV20-1,.,.,TGCAGTGCCCGACCTAGACCCTACGAGCAGTACTTC,CSARPRPYEQYF